The source of this T cell receptor beta chain is a study of CD8+CD57+ T cells in acquired aplastic anemia. Investigators profiled TCR beta VDJ and CDR3 from genomic DNA template. Using its own MiXCR run on the reads, TCRdb lists one record per CDR3 protein. The sample yields under 200,000 distinct CDR3 sequences, 45% to 55% seen once. Study-wide findings and caveats: Overlap between patients and controls comprised twenty-nine CD8+ CDR3 sequences. Simpson's diversity of CD8+ cells was not significantly different in patients compared with controls.

This clonotype was recorded at least ten times. The antigen is undetermined. Patients included in sequencing had previously demonstrated CD8+CD57+ cell expansion by flow cytometry. The germline V and J ends were trimmed by 0 bases and 7 bases, with 7 bases remaining between them. Germline-derived CDR1 and CDR2 are LGHDT and YNNKEL (reference sequence). There are 12 residues in the CDR3. This TCR was recovered from a human donor with aplastic anemia. The genes are TRBV3-1 and TRBJ2-7; no reliable D call. Source material: sorted CD4+, CD8+, or CD8+CD57+ T cells (not recorded which) from PBMCs. The DNA of the CDR3 is TGTGCCAGCAGCCAAGAAACTGGGGAGCAGTACTTC. The encoded protein is CASSQETGEQYF.